The 20 T cell receptor beta chains below were found in one sample sequenced in a study of lung T cells in sarcoidosis with Löfgren's syndrome. TCRdb reprocessed the reads via MiXCR and lists one record per CDR3 protein. The sample contains 6,500 to 9,000 distinct CDR3 sequences, around 20% of which appear only once. Sequenced input: CD4+ T cells from bronchoalveolar lavage fluid. The receptors here all came from a human donor with sarcoidosis (Löfgren's syndrome or another form), or a control subject (not recorded which).

This clonotype has a count of ten or more. The rearrangement links TRBV2 to TRBJ1-1; 7 nucleotides match TRBD1. Germline-derived CDR1 and CDR2 are SNHLY and FYNNEI. With V trimmed by 7 bases and J by 0 bases, 5 bases remained unmatched. The CDR3 is 14 residues long. CDR3: CASIIGQVNTEAFF. Here the CDR3 DNA reads TGTGCCAGCATTATAGGACAGGTGAACACTGAAGCTTTCTTT. The full variable domain, rest sourced from reference TRBV2 and TRBJ1-1, is EPEVTQTPSHQVTQMGQEVILRCVPISNHLYFYWYRQILGQKVEFLVSFYNNEISEKSEIFDDQFSVERPDGSNFTLKIRSTKLEDSAMYFCASIIGQVNTEAFFGQGTRLTVV.

At least ten counts were recorded for this clonotype. This chain uses TRBV3-1 with TRBJ1-1; no definite D call. The CDR3 covers 14 residues. The germline CDR1 and CDR2 sequences are LGHDT and YNNKEL (reference sequence). Between the trimmed V and J ends, which lost 0 bases and 1 base, there was a span of 6 bases. The chain's CDR3 is CASSQEPGNTEAFF. CDR3 DNA sequence: TGTGCCAGCAGCCAAGAACCGGGGAACACTGAAGCTTTCTTT.

Comments on this clonotype: At one of its ends the junction is not consistent with the germline gene, which may arise from a read error. The chain uses TRBV6-5 and TRBJ1-5; D not certain. The CDR3 loop spans 12 amino acids. Germline values: CDR1 MNHEY, CDR2 SVGAGI. CDR3 sequence: CASRESDHPQHF. In nucleotides, the CDR3 is TGTGCCAGCAGGGAGAGCGATCATCCCCAGCATTTT.

With regard to this clonotype: A much larger clone lies a single base off, so this may be a read error. V gene TRBV10-1 combines with J gene TRBJ1-3; 7 nucleotides match TRBD1. The V segment lost 8 bases and the J segment 0 bases; nucleotides outside the gene matches: 1. The germline V gene encodes CDR1 WNHNN and CDR2 SYGVQD (reference sequence). The CDR3 has 13 amino acids. CDR3 DNA sequence: TGCGCCAGCGGGGACAGCTCTGGAAACACCATATATTTT. This gives the protein CASGDSSGNTIYF.

This chain links TRBV10-3 with TRBJ2-3; 10 bases map to TRBD2. The CDR3 spans 17 residues. Germline loops: CDR1 ENHRY, CDR2 SYGVKD. Unmatched junction bases numbered 7, after V lost 3 bases and J lost 1 base. This CDR3 is CAISDLGLAEGTDTQYF. DNA for the CDR3: TGTGCCATCAGTGACCTCGGACTAGCGGAGGGCACAGATACGCAGTATTTT.

Ten or more counts support this clonotype. This chain connects TRBV11-2 to TRBJ1-1, with unresolved D. Trimming stripped 5 bases from V and 2 bases from J, with 12 bases between. Per germline, CDR1 SGHAT and CDR2 FQNNGV. The CDR3 loop spans 14 amino acids. This CDR3 reads CASSLQTANTEAFF. The CDR3 DNA follows: TGTGCCAGCAGCCTACAGACGGCTAACACTGAAGCTTTCTTT.

The sample holds many counts of this clonotype. The chain links TRBV12-3 or TRBV12-4 to TRBJ2-1, with 9 bases identical to TRBD1. The CDR3 contains 14 residues. The V gene end was trimmed by 5 bases and the J gene end by 6 bases; junction bases not matched to a gene: 5. The CDR3 DNA is TGTGCCAGCAGTCCAAGGACAGGGGCCAATGAGCAGTTCTTC. Its protein is CASSPRTGANEQFF.

This clonotype is classed as medium-sized. V and J are TRBV13 and TRBJ2-5; D gene ambiguous. Trimming removed 3 bases from V and 0 bases from J, with 5 bases in between. Germline CDR1 reads PRHDT; CDR2 reads FYEKMQ (reference sequence). There are 13 residues in the CDR3. The CDR3 DNA sequence: TGTGCCAGCAGCTTCCAGTACCAAGAGACCCAGTACTTC. Its protein product is CASSFQYQETQYF.

By share of the sample, this clonotype is medium-sized. The rearrangement joins TRBV14 to TRBJ1-1; D gene uncertain. The V end was cut by 4 bases, the J end by 0 bases, with 6 bases between. The CDR3 has 13 amino acids. In germline, CDR1 is SGHDN, CDR2 FVKESK. This CDR3 is CASSPLVNTEAFF. DNA of the CDR3: TGTGCCAGCAGCCCCCTGGTGAACACTGAAGCTTTCTTT. The full variable domain, in which reference TRBV14 and TRBJ1-1 provide the parts outside the CDR3, is EAGVTQFPSHSVIEKGQTVTLRCDPISGHDNLYWYRRVMGKEIKFLLHFVKESKQDESGMPNNRFLAERTGGTYSTLKVQPAELEDSGVYFCASSPLVNTEAFFGQGTRLTVV.

With regard to this clonotype: This could be a read error, since a much larger clone is one nucleotide away. The V and J genes are TRBV6-8 and TRBJ2-5; D is uncertain. Trimming left V 6 bases short and J 7 bases short, with 9 bases between. CDR1 and CDR2 (germline): MNHGY, SAAAGT. The CDR3 runs 11 residues. The CDR3 DNA sequence: TGTGCCAGCAGCTTTGGGGTGACCCAGTACTTC. Residues: CASSFGVTQYF.

This clonotype rates as medium-sized. The CDR3 DNA follows: TGTGCCAGCAGTTACTCCCGACAGGGGATCAATGAGCAGTTCTTC. Its protein product is CASSYSRQGINEQFF. The J gene is TRBJ2-1, the V gene TRBV6-2 or TRBV6-3; 8 bases agree with TRBD1. This CDR3 region has 15 residues. CDR1 MNHEY and CDR2 SVGEGT come from the germline V gene. V lost 0 bases and J lost 6; bases outside the gene matches: 4.

This rearrangement joins TRBV12-3 or TRBV12-4 to TRBJ1-5, with D hard to call. The ends were cut back, 1 base at V and 9 bases at J, with 7 bases in the middle. The CDR3 extends over 12 amino acids. As DNA, the CDR3 is TGTGCCAGCAGTTTAGAGAGGCGGCCCCAGCATTTT. Translated, it gives CASSLERRPQHF.

In this sample, this clonotype turned up a few times. The chain links TRBV7-3 to TRBJ1-6; TRBD1 agrees at 8 bases. The CDR3 is 13 amino acids. CDR1 and CDR2 from the germline V gene are SGHTA and FQGTGA. J was trimmed by 16 bases and V by 5 bases; bases with no gene match: 10. This CDR3 reads CASSLQGQDRLHF. CDR3 DNA sequence: TGTGCCAGCAGCCTACAGGGACAGGACCGACTCCACTTT.

In DNA form, the CDR3 reads TGCGCCAGCAGCTTGTATCAGGGAGAAAACGAGCAGTACTTC. Translation gives CASSLYQGENEQYF. The J gene is TRBJ2-7, the V gene TRBV5-1; D tentatively fits TRBD1 or TRBD2 (5 bases each). The CDR3 runs to 14 residues. The germline V gene has CDR1 SGHRS and CDR2 YFSETQ. The V end lost 1 base, the J end lost 5 bases, and 13 bases lay between the germline ends.

This clonotype came up many times. V gene TRBV5-1 combines with J gene TRBJ1-1; the D gene is possibly TRBD1 (5 bases). Trimming removed 4 bases from V and 5 bases from J, with 15 bases in between. CDR1 is SGHRS and CDR2 is YFSETQ in the germline V gene. The CDR3 has 14 amino acids. CDR3 sequence reads: CASSPEGRKTEAFF. The CDR3 nucleotides read TGCGCCAGCAGCCCGGAGGGGCGGAAGACTGAAGCTTTCTTT.

Notes on this clonotype: Sequence at one end of the junction differs from germline and may be a read error. This chain uses TRBV6-2 or TRBV6-3 with TRBJ2-3; no clear D. The V gene's germline CDR1 is MNHEY and CDR2 SVGEGT. The CDR3 has 14 amino acids. In DNA, the CDR3 is TGCGCCATCAGTGAGGTGGCAAGCACAGATACGCGGTATTTT. Its translation is CAISEVASTDTRYF.

This clonotype was recorded many times. V gene TRBV12-3 or TRBV12-4 combines with J gene TRBJ1-2; a possible D gene is TRBD1 (6 bases). CDR3 size: 13 residues. The V gene lost 10 bases and the J gene lost 1 base, with 13 bases spanning the gap. CDR3 DNA sequence: TGTGCCACCTCACGGACAGATAACTATGGCTACACCTTC. It encodes CATSRTDNYGYTF.

Relative to its sample, this clonotype is medium-sized. V is TRBV6-1 and J is TRBJ1-5; D is undetermined. The CDR3 is 14 amino acids. Trimming shortened V by 4 bases and J by 7 bases, and 14 bases separated the two germline ends. Germline CDR1 and CDR2: MNHNS and SASEGT. DNA for the CDR3: TGTGCCAGCAGTGGAGTCGGGATGGTACAGCCCCAGCATTTT. Protein product: CASSGVGMVQPQHF.

Many counts were recorded for this clonotype. This chain uses TRBV18 with TRBJ2-7, with 9 positions matching TRBD1. The CDR3 spans 17 residues. Per germline, CDR1 KGHSH and CDR2 LQKENI. V shed 4 bases and J 6 bases; nucleotides not matched to a gene: 16. This CDR3 is CASSLVPGQGSRAEQYF. Written as DNA, the CDR3 is TGTGCCAGCTCACTAGTCCCGGGACAGGGATCTAGGGCCGAGCAGTACTTC.

This clonotype has just a few counts. The genes are TRBV6-1 and TRBJ1-6; D unresolved. With 6 bases removed from V and 7 bases from J, the gap between germline ends came to 10 bases. Germline values: CDR1 MNHNS, CDR2 SASEGT. The CDR3 contains 13 residues. CDR3 sequence reads: CASSAGINSPLHF. The CDR3 coding sequence is TGTGCCAGCAGCGCCGGGATCAATTCACCCCTCCACTTT.